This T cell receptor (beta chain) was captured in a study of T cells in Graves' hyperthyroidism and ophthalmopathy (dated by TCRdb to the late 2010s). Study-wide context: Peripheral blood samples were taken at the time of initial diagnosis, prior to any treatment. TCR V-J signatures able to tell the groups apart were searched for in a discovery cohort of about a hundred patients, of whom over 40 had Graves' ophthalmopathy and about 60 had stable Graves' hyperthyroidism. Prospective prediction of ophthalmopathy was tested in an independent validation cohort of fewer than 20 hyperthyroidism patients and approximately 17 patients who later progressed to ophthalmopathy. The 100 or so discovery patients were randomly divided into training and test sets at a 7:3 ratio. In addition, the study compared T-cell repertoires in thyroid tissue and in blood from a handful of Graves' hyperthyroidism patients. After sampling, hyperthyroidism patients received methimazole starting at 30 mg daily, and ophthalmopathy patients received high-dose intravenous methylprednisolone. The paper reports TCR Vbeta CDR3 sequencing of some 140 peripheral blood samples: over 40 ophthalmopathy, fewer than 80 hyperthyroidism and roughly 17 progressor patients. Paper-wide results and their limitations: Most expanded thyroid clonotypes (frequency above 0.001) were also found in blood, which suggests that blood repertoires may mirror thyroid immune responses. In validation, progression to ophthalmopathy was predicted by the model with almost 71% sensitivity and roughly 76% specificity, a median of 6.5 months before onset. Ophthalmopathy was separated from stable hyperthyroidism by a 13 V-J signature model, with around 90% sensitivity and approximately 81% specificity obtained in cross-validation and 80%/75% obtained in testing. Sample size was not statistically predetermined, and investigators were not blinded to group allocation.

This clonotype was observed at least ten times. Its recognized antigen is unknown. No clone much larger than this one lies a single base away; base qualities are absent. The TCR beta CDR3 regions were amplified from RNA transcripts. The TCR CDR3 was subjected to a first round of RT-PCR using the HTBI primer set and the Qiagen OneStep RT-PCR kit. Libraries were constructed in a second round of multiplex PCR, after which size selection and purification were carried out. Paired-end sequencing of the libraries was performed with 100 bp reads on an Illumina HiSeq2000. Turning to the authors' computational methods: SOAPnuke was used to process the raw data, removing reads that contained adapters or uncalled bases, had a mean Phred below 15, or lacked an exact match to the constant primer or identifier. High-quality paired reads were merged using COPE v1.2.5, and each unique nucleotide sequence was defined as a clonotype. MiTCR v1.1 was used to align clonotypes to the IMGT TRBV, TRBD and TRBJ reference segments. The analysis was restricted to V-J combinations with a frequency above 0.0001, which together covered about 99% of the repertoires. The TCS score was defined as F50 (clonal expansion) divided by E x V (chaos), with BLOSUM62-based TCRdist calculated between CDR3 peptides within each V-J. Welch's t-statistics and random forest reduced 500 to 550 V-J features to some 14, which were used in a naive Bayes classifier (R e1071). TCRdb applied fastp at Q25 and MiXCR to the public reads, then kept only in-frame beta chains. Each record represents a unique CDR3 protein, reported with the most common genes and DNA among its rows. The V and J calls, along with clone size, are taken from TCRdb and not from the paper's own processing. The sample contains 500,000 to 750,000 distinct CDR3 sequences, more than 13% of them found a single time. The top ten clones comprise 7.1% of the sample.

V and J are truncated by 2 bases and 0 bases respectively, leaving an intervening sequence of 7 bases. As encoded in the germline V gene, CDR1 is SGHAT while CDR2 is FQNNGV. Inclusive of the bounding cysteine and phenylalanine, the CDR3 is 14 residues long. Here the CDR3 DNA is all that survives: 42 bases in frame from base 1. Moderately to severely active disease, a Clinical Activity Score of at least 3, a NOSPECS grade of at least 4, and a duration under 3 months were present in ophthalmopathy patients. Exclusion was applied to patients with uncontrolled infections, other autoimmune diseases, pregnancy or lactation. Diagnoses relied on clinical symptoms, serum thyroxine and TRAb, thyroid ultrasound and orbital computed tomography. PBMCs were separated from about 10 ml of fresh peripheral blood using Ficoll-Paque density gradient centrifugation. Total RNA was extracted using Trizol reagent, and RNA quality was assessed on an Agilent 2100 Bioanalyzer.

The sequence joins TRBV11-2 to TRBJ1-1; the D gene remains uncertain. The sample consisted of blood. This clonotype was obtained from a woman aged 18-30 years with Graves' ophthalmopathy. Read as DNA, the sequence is TGTGCCAGCAGCTTACGGGTGTTGAACACTGAAGCTTTCTTT. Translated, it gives CASSLRVLNTEAFF.